This T cell receptor beta chain originates from a study of T cells expressing NK-cell markers. TCRdb re-called the 5' RACE reads; every CDR3 protein appears as one record, without DNA. Reported are roughly 350,000 distinct CDR3 sequences; the ten largest clones contain over 4%. The CDR3 has 19 amino acids. Per germline, CDR1 MNHNS and CDR2 SASEGT. The sequenced sample was blood T cells: a sorted CD56 or NKG2C T cell subset, CD4+ or CD8+ T cells, or bulk PBMC T cells (not recorded which). This TCR was recovered from a man aged 18-69 years in good health. The chain is built from TRBV6-1 and TRBJ2-6. The CDR3 loop reads CASSKYYGDRGSGANVLTF.